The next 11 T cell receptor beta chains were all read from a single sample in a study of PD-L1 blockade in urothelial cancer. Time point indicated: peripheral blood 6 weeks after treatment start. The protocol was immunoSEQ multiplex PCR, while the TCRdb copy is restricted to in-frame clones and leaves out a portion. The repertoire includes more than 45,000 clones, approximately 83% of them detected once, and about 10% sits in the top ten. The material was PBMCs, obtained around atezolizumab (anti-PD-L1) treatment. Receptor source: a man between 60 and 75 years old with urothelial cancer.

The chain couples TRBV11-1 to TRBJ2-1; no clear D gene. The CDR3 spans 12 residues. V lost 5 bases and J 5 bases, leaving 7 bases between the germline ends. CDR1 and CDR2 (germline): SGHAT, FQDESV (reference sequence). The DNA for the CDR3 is TGTGCCAGCAGCGAGAGAAACAATGAGCAGTTCTTC. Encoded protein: CASSERNNEQFF.

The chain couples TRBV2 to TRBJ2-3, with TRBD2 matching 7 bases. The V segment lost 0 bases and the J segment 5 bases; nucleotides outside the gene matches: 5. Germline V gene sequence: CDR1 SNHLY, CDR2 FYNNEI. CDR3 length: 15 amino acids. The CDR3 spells CASSEARAGIDTQYF. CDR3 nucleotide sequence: TGTGCCAGCAGTGAAGCGCGAGCGGGAATAGATACGCAGTATTTT.

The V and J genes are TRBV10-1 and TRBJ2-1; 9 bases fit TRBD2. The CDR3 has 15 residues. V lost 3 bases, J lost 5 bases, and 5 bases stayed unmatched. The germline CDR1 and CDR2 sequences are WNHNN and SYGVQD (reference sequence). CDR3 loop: CASSDRTSAHNEQFF. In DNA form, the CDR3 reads TGCGCCAGCAGTGATCGGACTAGCGCCCACAATGAGCAGTTCTTC.

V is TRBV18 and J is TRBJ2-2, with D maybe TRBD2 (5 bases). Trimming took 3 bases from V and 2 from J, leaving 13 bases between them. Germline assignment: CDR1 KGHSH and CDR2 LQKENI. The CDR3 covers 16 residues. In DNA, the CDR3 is TGTGCCAGCTCACCGACCCGGGGATATAACACCGGGGAGCTGTTTTTT. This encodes CASSPTRGYNTGELFF.

The CDR3 protein is CASSLEGQGPLHF. CDR3 DNA: TGTGCCAGCAGCTTAGAGGGGCAGGGACCCCTCCACTTT. The chain recombines TRBV7-9 with TRBJ1-6; a possible D gene is TRBD1 (5 bases). The length of the CDR3 is 13 residues. V lost 1 base and J lost 12, with 10 bases in between. Germline V gene sequence: CDR1 SEHNR, CDR2 FQNEAQ (reference sequence).

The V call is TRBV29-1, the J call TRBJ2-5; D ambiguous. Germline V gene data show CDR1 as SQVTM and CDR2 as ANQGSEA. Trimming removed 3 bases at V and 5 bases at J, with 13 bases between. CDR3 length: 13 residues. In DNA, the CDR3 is TGCAGCGTTGAGAAAGTTAAACGGGAGACCCAGTACTTC. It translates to CSVEKVKRETQYF.

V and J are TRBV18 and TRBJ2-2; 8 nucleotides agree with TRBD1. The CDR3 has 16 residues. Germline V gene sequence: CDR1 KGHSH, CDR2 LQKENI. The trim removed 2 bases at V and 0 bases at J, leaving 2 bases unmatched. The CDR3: CASSPGTGANTGELFF. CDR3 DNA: TGTGCCAGCTCACCAGGGACAGGAGCGAACACCGGGGAGCTGTTTTTT.

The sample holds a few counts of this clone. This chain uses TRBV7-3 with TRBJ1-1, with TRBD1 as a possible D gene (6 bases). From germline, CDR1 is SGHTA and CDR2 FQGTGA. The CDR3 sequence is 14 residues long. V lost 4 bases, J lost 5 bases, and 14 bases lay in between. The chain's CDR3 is CASSSQGIGTEAFF. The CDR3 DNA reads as TGTGCCAGCAGCTCACAGGGAATAGGGACTGAAGCTTTCTTT.

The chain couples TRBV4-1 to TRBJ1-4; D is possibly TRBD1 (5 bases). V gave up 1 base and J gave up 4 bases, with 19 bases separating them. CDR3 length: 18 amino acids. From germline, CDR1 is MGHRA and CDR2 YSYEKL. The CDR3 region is CASSQAMRGLNHNEKLFF. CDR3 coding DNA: TGCGCCAGCAGCCAAGCTATGCGGGGCTTGAACCATAATGAAAAACTGTTTTTT.

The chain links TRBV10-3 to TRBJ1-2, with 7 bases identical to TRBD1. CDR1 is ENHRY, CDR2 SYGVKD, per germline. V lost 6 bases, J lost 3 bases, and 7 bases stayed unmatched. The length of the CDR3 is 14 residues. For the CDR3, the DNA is TGTGCCATCAGCGCAGGGGGAGAGGACTATGGCTACACCTTC. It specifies CAISAGGEDYGYTF.

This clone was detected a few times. The CDR3 reads CASSHSTVNQPQHF. CDR3 in DNA: TGTGCCAGCAGCCACAGCACAGTAAATCAGCCCCAGCATTTT. The chain joins TRBV4-2 to TRBJ1-5; D is undetermined. The ends were cut back, 3 bases at V and 4 bases at J, with 10 bases in the middle. CDR1 is LGHNA and CDR2 is YNFKEQ in the germline V gene. The CDR3 contains 14 residues.